This is a list of T cell receptor beta chains from one sample in a study of T cell responses to AZD1222 COVID-19 vaccine. Clones were read by immunoSEQ multiplex PCR, and TCRdb kept only the in-frame ones, dropping some. The table shows about 83,000 clones, with 75% to 90% occurring only once. The sequenced sample was peripheral blood, obtained on day 0 of AZD1222 vaccination. The receptors here all came from an adult in good health. The conserved cysteine and the conserved F or W are not part of the CDR3 here.

TRBJ2-7 TRBV5-4 ASSHGTAYEQY
TRBJ1-1 TRBV28 ASSLRYSVF
TRBJ2-2 TRBV6-6 ASSYSNREGTGELF
TRBJ1-1 TRBV28 ASSLWDLNTEAF
TRBJ1-2 TRBV28 ASSLLASSQGPFYGYT
TRBJ2-7 TRBV11-2 ASSFSGTSGYEQY
TRBJ2-7 TRBV6-5 ASTLGELGTYEQY
TRBJ2-7 TRBV15 ATSPRGGRYEQY
TRBJ1-2 TRBV3-1/TRBV3-2 ASSQDKGTRQARNYGYT
TRBJ2-7 TRBV11-3 ASSKDRPGDEQY
TRBJ2-1 TRBV21-1 ASTVKRNYNEQF
TRBJ2-4 TRBV27 ASSLGRGIGSQNIQY
TRBJ2-7 TRBV2 ASVRPSLNSYEQY
TRBJ1-6 TRBV18 ASSPTTGANSPLH
TRBJ1-1 TRBV19 ASSPWQGGTEAF
TRBJ1-1 TRBV6-5 ASSYSIGAGTSAF
TRBJ2-3 TRBV7-2 ASSPRSGTDTQY
TRBJ1-1 TRBV7-3 ASCRDGANTEAF
TRBJ2-7 TRBV7-2 ASSLPRGEQY
TRBJ2-3 TRBV12-3/TRBV12-4 ASSLGWGDTQY
TRBJ2-2 TRBV15 ATSRGQGNTGELF
TRBJ2-1 TRBV5-1 ASSKLAGDPREQF
TRBJ2-6 TRBV4-2 ASSQGPQVGGPVTGANVLT
TRBJ2-1 TRBV5-4 ASSLGRADEQF
TRBJ1-2 TRBV27 ASTATGGFFGYT
TRBJ2-5 TRBV2 ASSEIGQRRETQY
TRBJ2-7 TRBV10-3 AISGMAGGQLYEQY
TRBJ1-3 TRBV9 ASSVGWGTGNTIY
TRBJ1-2 TRBV6-5 ASTRTEGYGYT
TRBJ2-2 TRBV6-5 ASKGGNTGELF
TRBJ1-2 TRBV2 ASSIKTDSNYGYT
TRBJ2-5 TRBV11-2 ASSFGPHEIETQY
TRBJ2-7 TRBV7-8 ASSTPTWAGGQYEQY
TRBJ2-3 TRBV5-1 ASSLTRGGTDTQY
TRBJ2-5 TRBV5-1 ASSLELAPQETQY